The present TCR beta chain was sequenced within a study of neurological immune-mediated disorders. Overall study results and limits: The absence of any CDR3 amino acid sequence shared by expanded clones across subjects suggests that repertoires were private in all groups. HTLV-1-associated myelopathy had the most TCR clonal expansion, while multiple sclerosis had the least, a level that fell below healthy controls.

The CDR3 has 15 residues. V lost 6 bases to trimming and J lost 0 bases; unmatched junction nucleotides: 6. Germline V gives CDR1 MNHEY, CDR2 SVGAGI. A single record per CDR3 protein comes from TCRdb applying MiXCR to the 5' RACE reads. The sample lists 50,000 to 65,000 distinct CDR3 sequences, roughly 4% occurring once. This clonotype was recorded at least ten times. No antigen is known for it. The sequencing input was PBMCs. This TCR was sampled from a man between 25 and 39 years old with multiple sclerosis. The chain joins TRBV6-5 to TRBJ1-1; 8 positions match TRBD1. The DNA of the CDR3 is TGTGCCAGCAGGTACAGGGGGGGAATGAACACTGAAGCTTTCTTT. This translates into CASRYRGGMNTEAFF.